The following is a T cell receptor beta chain sequence with its context. Deletions cut 1 base from V and 9 bases from J, with 9 bases between. Germline CDR1 and CDR2: MGHDK and SYGVNS. The CDR3 has 12 residues. The time point was: after neoadjuvant nivolumab, at surgical resection. PBMCs were not maintained or expanded in culture before analysis. This record comes from a study of neoadjuvant anti-PD-1 for oral cavity cancer. Study summary: Most patients had three to four biweekly doses of 3 mg/kg nivolumab before resection. Patients without progression received a fourth nivolumab dose around day 43, then surgical resection on days 50-56.

Blood libraries mostly used about 500 ng genomic DNA, six replicates each. Assay used: immunoSEQ multiplex PCR; TCRdb lists only in-frame clones, some missing. The sample includes some 15,000 clones, approximately 73% of them seen just once. The specimen comprised PBMCs, sampled after nivolumab (anti-PD-1) treatment. The rearrangement joins TRBV25-1 to TRBJ1-2; D gene ambiguous. The origin of this receptor is a person between 40 and 85 years old with oral cavity squamous cell carcinoma. DNA for the CDR3: TGTGCCAGCAGTGAATCTAACTTGCGCTACACCTTC. It codes for CASSESNLRYTF.